A selection of T cell receptor beta chains follows, all from one sample in a study of early T cells in non-severe SARS-CoV-2 infection. TCRdb analysed the 5' RACE reads with MiXCR anew, one entry per CDR3 protein. The table records under 70,000 distinct CDR3 sequences, roughly 13% of them present only once. Sequencing was carried out using whole blood. The receptors shown here come from an adult who was a healthcare worker with PCR-confirmed SARS-CoV-2 infection or an uninfected control (not recorded which). The CDR3 runs from the conserved cysteine through the conserved F or W. The D gene is left open where the match is weak. The listing skips clone size in some rows; elsewhere it reads once, few, many or a size class.

TRBJ2-5,few,NA,TRBV5-4,TGTGCCAGCAGCTTGGCCGACGGGTTGGAGACCCAGTACTTC,CASSLADGLETQYF
TRBJ1-1,NA,TRBD1,TRBV6-2/TRBV6-3,TGTGCCAGTTCGCACAGGGGTCAGAACACTGAAGCTTTCTTT,CASSHRGQNTEAFF
TRBJ2-7,many,TRBD1,TRBV11-1,TGTGCCAGTGCTCGGACAGGGCCCTACGAGCAGTACTTC,CASARTGPYEQYF
TRBJ1-5,once,NA,TRBV19,TGTGCCAGTAGCTCGGGACACCTCAATCAGCCCCAGCATTTT,CASSSGHLNQPQHF
TRBJ2-2,few,NA,TRBV7-2,TGTGCCAGCAGCTTAATACTCCGGGGCACCGGGGAGCTGTTTTTT,CASSLILRGTGELFF
TRBJ2-2,few,NA,TRBV21-1,TGTGCCAGCAGCAACAACTGGGGCTCCGGGGAGCTGTTTTTT,CASSNNWGSGELFF
TRBJ2-2,many,NA,TRBV2,TGTGCCAGCATGTCCGGGTTGGGGGTCGGCGGGGAGCTGTTTTTT,CASMSGLGVGGELFF
TRBJ2-5,many,NA,TRBV4-1,TGCGCCAGCAGCCAACCACCAATGGGGAACCAAGAGACCCAGTACTTC,CASSQPPMGNQETQYF
TRBJ1-1,many,NA,TRBV11-3,TGTGCCAGCAGTTTTACAGTGAACACTGAAGCTTTCTTT,CASSFTVNTEAFF
TRBJ1-5,NA,NA,TRBV7-2,TGTGCCAGCAGCCCCGAGAGAGATCAGCCCCAGCATTTT,CASSPERDQPQHF
TRBJ2-7,NA,TRBD1,TRBV4-1,TGCGCCAGCAGCCAAGATCAGGACGTAGGACAGGGGATTCGGCAGTACTTC,CASSQDQDVGQGIRQYF
TRBJ1-6,NA,NA,TRBV7-6,TGTGCCAGCAGCCGAAGTTGGGGGGATTCACCCCTCCACTTT,CASSRSWGDSPLHF
TRBJ2-7,many,NA,TRBV28,TGTGCCAGCAGTTTAGGGCAGGGGAGAGACGAGCAGTACTTC,CASSLGQGRDEQYF
TRBJ2-3,NA,NA,TRBV3-1,TGTGCCAGCAGCGAGATATCCAGAGATACGCAGTATTTT,CASSEISRDTQYF
TRBJ2-1,many,TRBD2,TRBV6-6,TGTGCCAGCGTCGGCGGGAGAGGCTATGAGCAGTTCTTC,CASVGGRGYEQFF
TRBJ2-5,many,TRBD2,TRBV20-1,TGCAGTGCTTACACCGGGACTAGTATGGAGACCCAGTACTTC,CSAYTGTSMETQYF